The 13 T cell receptor beta chains below were found in one sample sequenced in a study of T cell responses to AZD1222 COVID-19 vaccine. Sequencing was performed with immunoSEQ multiplex PCR; in TCRdb, only in-frame clones are kept and a portion is missing. The sample holds about 120,000 clones, approximately 90% seen once. The starting material was peripheral blood, obtained on day 0 of AZD1222 vaccination. These receptors were taken from an adult in good health.

The CDR3 spells CASSYLSGIIYF. Written as DNA, the CDR3 is TGTGCCAGCAGCTACTTATCGGGGATCATATATTTT. The V call is TRBV7-9, the J call TRBJ1-3; D remains ambiguous. V shed 4 bases and J shed 12 bases, with 13 bases lying between them. CDR1 is SEHNR, CDR2 FQNEAQ, per germline (reference sequence). The CDR3 sequence is 12 residues long.

This clone was seen just once. This chain joins TRBV11-2 and TRBJ2-7; D tentatively reads TRBD1 or TRBD2 (6 bases each). Germline lookup yields CDR1 SGHAT and CDR2 FQNNGV. Trimming shortened V by 3 bases and J by 2 bases, and 11 bases separated the two germline ends. The CDR3 spans 14 residues. The DNA for the CDR3 is TGTGCCAGCAGCTTCGGAGGGGGACCCTACGAGCAGTACTTC. This codes for CASSFGGGPYEQYF.

This clone has a handful of counts. The chain links TRBV5-1 to TRBJ1-1; no reliable D call. The length of the CDR3 is 12 residues. Germline CDR1 SGHRS, CDR2 YFSETQ. V shed 0 bases and J shed 11 bases, with 11 bases lying between them. The chain's CDR3 is CASSLDLQGAFF. In DNA form, the CDR3 reads TGCGCCAGCAGCTTGGACCTTCAAGGGGCTTTCTTT.

V usage is TRBV5-6 and J usage is TRBJ2-7, with D perhaps TRBD1 (6 bases). The CDR3 length is 14 residues. Germline V gene sequence: CDR1 SGHDT, CDR2 YYEEEE. Trimming took 7 bases from V and 2 from J, leaving 16 bases between them. This CDR3 is CASSPTGSTYEQYF. In nucleotides, the CDR3 is TGTGCCAGCTCCCCCACAGGGAGTACCTACGAGCAGTACTTC.

The chain recombines TRBV14 with TRBJ1-3, with D hard to call. CDR1 SGHDN and CDR2 FVKESK come from the germline V gene. The CDR3 consists of 13 residues. Trimming left V 1 base short and J 4 bases short, with 5 bases between. The DNA of the CDR3 is TGTGCCAGCAGCCAAGCTATAGGAAACACCATATATTTT. It codes for CASSQAIGNTIYF.

This sequence joins TRBV19 and TRBJ1-1, with D possibly being TRBD1 (6 bases). Germline lookup yields CDR1 LNHDA and CDR2 SQIVND (reference sequence). V dropped 5 bases and J dropped 4 bases, with 11 bases sitting between them. The CDR3 totals 13 residues. The CDR3 nucleotides are TGTGCCAGTAGTGGGGACACCAGCACTGAAGCTTTCTTT. Its protein is CASSGDTSTEAFF.

This chain uses TRBV5-1 with TRBJ2-7; no clear D gene. Germline V CDR1 and CDR2: SGHRS, YFSETQ. The CDR3 extends over 14 amino acids. With 1 base removed from V and 5 bases from J, the gap between germline ends came to 13 bases. CDR3 loop: CASSLTPGGHEQYF. As DNA, the CDR3 is TGCGCCAGCAGCTTGACCCCCGGCGGCCACGAGCAGTACTTC.

The genes are TRBV20-1 and TRBJ1-2; D is unresolved. Trimming cost V 0 bases and J 7 bases, with 6 bases left between them. This CDR3 region has 11 residues. Germline V lookup: CDR1 DFQATT, CDR2 SNEGSKA (reference sequence). The CDR3 DNA follows: TGCAGTGCTAGAGAGGGCCGTGGCTACACCTTC. Its translation is CSAREGRGYTF.

The rearrangement links TRBV28 to TRBJ1-2; 8 bases fit TRBD1. CDR3 size: 13 residues. CDR1 is MDHEN and CDR2 is SYDVKM in the germline V gene. CDR3: CVCKQGADYGYTF. Written as DNA, the CDR3 is TGTGTCTGTAAGCAGGGGGCGGACTATGGCTACACCTTC.

As DNA, the CDR3 is TGCGCCAGCAGCTTAGGCAGTCCTGGTCAGCCCCAGCATTTT. It codes for CASSLGSPGQPQHF. This rearrangement joins TRBV5-1 to TRBJ1-5; D is uncertain. CDR1 and CDR2 from the germline V gene are SGHRS and YFSETQ. V dropped 2 bases and J dropped 6 bases, with 12 bases sitting between them. CDR3 length: 14 amino acids.

The chain employs TRBV6-6 and TRBJ2-1; 10 bases line up with TRBD1. CDR3 length equals 16 residues. Unmatched junction bases numbered 5, after V lost 5 bases and J lost 1 base. The germline V gene encodes CDR1 MNHNY and CDR2 SVGAGI (reference sequence). The CDR3, as DNA: TGTGCCAGCAGTCGACAGGGGGCGGTATCCTACAATGAGCAGTTCTTC. It codes for CASSRQGAVSYNEQFF.

The V call is TRBV4-1, the J call TRBJ2-1; 7 bases are shared with TRBD2. The germline V gene has CDR1 MGHRA and CDR2 YSYEKL. The J segment lost 15 bases and the V segment lost 0 bases, leaving 14 bases of the junction unmatched. This CDR3 has 15 amino acids. This CDR3 reads CASSQDPWPGGLAFF. DNA of the CDR3: TGCGCCAGCAGCCAAGACCCCTGGCCGGGGGGTCTCGCGTTCTTC.

J is TRBJ2-7 and V is TRBV5-6; the D is unclear. The germline V and J ends were trimmed by 4 bases and 0 bases, with 8 bases remaining between them. The CDR3 consists of 13 residues. Looked up from germline, CDR1 is SGHDT and CDR2 is YYEEEE. The CDR3 here is CASSRKASYEQYF. Written as DNA, the CDR3 is TGTGCCAGCAGCAGAAAGGCCTCCTACGAGCAGTACTTC. Supplemented by reference TRBV5-6 and TRBJ2-7, the full variable domain reads DAGVTQSPTHLIKTRGQQVTLRCSPKSGHDTVSWYQQALGQGPQFIFQYYEEEERQRGNFPDRFSGHQFPNYSSELNVNALLLGDSALYLCASSRKASYEQYFGPGTRLTVT.